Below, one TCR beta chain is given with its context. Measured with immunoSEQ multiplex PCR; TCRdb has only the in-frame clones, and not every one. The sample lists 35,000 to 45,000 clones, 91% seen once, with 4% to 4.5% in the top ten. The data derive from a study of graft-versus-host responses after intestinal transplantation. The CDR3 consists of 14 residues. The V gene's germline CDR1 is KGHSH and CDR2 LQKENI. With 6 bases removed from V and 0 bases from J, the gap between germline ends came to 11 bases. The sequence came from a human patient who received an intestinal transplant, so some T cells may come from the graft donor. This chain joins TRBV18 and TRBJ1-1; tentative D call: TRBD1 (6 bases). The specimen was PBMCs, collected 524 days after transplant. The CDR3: CASSRTDMNTEAFF. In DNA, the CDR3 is TGTGCCAGCTCCCGGACAGACATGAACACTGAAGCTTTCTTT.